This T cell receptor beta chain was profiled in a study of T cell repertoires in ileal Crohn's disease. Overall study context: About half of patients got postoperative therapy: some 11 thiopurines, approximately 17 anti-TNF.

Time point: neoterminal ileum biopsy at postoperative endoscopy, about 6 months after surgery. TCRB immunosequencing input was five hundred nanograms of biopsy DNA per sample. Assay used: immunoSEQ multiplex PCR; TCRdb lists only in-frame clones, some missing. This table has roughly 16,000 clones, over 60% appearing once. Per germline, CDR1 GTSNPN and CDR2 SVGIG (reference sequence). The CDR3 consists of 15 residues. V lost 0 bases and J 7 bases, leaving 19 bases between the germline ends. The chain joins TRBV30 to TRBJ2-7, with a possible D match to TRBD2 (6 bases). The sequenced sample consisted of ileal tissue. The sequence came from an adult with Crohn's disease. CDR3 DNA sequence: TGTGCCTGGAGTGTTATGGGGGGTGGTTCGACGGAGCAGTACTTC. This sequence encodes CAWSVMGGGSTEQYF.